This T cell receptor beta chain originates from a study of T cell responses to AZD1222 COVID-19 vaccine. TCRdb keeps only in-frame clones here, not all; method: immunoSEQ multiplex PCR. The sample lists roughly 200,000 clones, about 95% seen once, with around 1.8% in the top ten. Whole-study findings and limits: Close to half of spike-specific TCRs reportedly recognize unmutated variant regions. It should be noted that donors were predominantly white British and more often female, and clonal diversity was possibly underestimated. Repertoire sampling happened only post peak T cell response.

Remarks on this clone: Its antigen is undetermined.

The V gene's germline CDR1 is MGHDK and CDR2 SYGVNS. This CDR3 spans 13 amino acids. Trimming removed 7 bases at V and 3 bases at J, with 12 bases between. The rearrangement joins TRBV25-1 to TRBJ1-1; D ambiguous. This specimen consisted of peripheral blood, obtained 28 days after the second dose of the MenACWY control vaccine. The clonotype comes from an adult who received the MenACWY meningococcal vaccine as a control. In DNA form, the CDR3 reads TGTGCCAGCACCGCGTCGGTTTACACTGAAGCTTTCTTT. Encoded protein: CASTASVYTEAFF.